This TCR beta chain was sequenced during a study of blood T cell repertoires in COVID-19. CDR3 length: 14 residues. With 4 bases removed from V and 3 bases from J, the gap between germline ends came to 13 bases. CDR1 is LGHDT and CDR2 is YNNKEL in the germline V gene (reference sequence). Per the study methods: Cell counts per sample came from amplifying reference gene primers. Clones were sequenced by immunoSEQ multiplex PCR, and TCRdb holds only the in-frame ones, with some missing. D and trimming were read from the DNA, whereas the V and J calls and clone size are those reported in that table. The sample contains under 300,000 clones, over 80% of which appear only once.

The clonotype was recovered from a man between 60 and 75 years old who had recovered from COVID-19. V and J are TRBV3-1 (or the pseudogene TRBV3-2) and TRBJ2-7; weak D call: TRBD1 (6 bases). Sequencing was performed on peripheral blood. In DNA, the CDR3 is TGTGCCAGCAGCCCCCAGGGGACCAGCTACGAGCAGTACTTC. It codes for CASSPQGTSYEQYF.